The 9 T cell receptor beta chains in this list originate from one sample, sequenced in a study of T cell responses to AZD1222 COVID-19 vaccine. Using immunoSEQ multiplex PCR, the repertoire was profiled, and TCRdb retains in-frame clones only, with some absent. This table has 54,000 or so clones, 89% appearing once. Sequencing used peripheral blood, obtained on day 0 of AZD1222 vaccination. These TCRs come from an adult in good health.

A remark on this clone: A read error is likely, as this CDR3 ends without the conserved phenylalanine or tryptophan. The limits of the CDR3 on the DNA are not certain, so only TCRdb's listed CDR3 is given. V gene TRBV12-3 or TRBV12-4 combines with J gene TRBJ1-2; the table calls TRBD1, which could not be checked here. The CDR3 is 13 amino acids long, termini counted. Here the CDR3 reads CASSLMAGAGPLL.

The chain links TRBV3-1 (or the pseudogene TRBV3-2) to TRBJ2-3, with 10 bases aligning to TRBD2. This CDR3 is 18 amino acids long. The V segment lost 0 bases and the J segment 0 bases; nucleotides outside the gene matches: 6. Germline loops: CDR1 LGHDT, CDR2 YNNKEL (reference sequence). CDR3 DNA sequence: TGTGCCAGCAGCCAAGATCAGCTACTAGCGGGAAGCACAGATACGCAGTATTTT. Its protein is CASSQDQLLAGSTDTQYF.

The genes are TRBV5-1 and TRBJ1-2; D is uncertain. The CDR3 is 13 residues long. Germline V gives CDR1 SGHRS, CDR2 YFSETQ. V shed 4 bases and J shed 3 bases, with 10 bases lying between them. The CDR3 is CASSPEVDYGYTF. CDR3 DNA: TGCGCCAGCAGCCCGGAGGTGGACTATGGCTACACCTTC.

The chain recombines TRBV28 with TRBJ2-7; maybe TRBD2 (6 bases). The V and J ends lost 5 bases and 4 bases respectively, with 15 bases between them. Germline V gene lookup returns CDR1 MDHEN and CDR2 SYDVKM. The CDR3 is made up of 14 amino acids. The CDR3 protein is CASSPLRDWYEQYF. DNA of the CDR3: TGTGCCAGCAGTCCTCTGCGGGACTGGTACGAGCAGTACTTC.

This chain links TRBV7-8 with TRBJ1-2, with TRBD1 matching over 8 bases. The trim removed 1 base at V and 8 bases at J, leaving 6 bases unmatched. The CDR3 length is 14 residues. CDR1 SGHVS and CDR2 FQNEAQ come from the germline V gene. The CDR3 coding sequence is TGTGCCAGCAGCTTAGGGACAGGGAATAAGGGCTACACCTTC. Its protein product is CASSLGTGNKGYTF. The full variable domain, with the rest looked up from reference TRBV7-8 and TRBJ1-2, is GAGVSQSPRYKVAKRGQDVALRCDPISGHVSLFWYQQALGQGPEFLTYFQNEAQLDKSGLPSDRFFAERPEGSVSTLKIQRTQQEDSAVYLCASSLGTGNKGYTFGSGTRLTVV.

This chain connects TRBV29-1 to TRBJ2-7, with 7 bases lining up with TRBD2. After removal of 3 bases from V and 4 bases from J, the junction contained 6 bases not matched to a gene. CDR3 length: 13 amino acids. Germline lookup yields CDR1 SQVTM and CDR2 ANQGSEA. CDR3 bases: TGCAGCGTTGATGGCGGCGGGGGTTACGAGCAGTACTTC. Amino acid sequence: CSVDGGGGYEQYF.

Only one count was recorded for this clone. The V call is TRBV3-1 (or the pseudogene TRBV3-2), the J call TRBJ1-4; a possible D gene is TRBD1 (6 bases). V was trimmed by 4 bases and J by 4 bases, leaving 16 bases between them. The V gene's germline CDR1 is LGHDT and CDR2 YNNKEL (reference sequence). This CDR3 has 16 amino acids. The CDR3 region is CASSRSGGAGNEKLFF. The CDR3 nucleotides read TGTGCCAGCAGCCGGTCGGGGGGGGCAGGTAATGAAAAACTGTTTTTT.

In nucleotides, the CDR3 is TGTGCCTGGAGACCGGGACAGGGTACAGATACGCAGTATTTT. This sequence encodes CAWRPGQGTDTQYF. The genes are TRBV30 and TRBJ2-3; 9 bases fit TRBD1. V was pared by 3 bases and J by 3 bases, with 4 bases of the junction left unmatched. The CDR3 is made up of 14 amino acids. Germline CDR1 GTSNPN, CDR2 SVGIG (reference sequence).

The CDR3 nucleotides read TGTGCCAGCAGCCCGAAGAGGGACAGCATCAAAGCTTTCTTT. It yields the protein CASSPKRDSIKAFF. The chain employs TRBV3-1 (or the pseudogene TRBV3-2) and TRBJ1-1, with 7 bases identical to TRBD1. Germline loops: CDR1 LGHDT, CDR2 YNNKEL (reference sequence). Trimming at V came to 4 bases and at J to 9 bases, leaving 11 bases not matched to a gene. This CDR3 has 14 residues.